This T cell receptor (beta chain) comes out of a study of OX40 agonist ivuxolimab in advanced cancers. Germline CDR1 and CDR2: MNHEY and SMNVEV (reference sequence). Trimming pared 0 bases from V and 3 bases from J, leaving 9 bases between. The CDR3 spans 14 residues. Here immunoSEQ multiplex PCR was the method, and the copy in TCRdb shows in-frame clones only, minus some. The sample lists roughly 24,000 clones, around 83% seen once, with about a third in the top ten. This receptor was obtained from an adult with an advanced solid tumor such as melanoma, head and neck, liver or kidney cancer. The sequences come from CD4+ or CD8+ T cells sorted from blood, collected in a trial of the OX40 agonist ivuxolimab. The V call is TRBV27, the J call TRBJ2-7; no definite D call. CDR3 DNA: TGTGCCAGCAGTTTATCGCCCGGCAACTACGAGCAGTACTTC. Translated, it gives CASSLSPGNYEQYF.